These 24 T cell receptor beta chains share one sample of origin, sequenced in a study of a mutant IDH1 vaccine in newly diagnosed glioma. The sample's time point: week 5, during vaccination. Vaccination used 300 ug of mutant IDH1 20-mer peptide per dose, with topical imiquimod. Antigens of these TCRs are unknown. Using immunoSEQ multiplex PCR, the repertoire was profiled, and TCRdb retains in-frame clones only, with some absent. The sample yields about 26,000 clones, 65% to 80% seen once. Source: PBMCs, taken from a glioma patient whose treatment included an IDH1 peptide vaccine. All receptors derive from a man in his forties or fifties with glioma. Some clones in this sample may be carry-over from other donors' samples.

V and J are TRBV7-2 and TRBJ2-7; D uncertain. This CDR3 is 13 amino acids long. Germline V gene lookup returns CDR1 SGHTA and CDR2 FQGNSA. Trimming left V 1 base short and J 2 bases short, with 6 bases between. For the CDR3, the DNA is TGTGCCAGCAGCTTAGTGGCAACCTACGAGCAGTACTTC. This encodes CASSLVATYEQYF.

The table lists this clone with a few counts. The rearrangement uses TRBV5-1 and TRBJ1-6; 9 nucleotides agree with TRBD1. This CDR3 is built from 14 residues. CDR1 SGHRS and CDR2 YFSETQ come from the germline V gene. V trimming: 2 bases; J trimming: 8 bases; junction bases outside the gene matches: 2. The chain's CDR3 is CASSFRDRDSPLHF. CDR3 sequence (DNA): TGCGCCAGCAGCTTCCGGGACAGGGATTCACCCCTCCACTTT.

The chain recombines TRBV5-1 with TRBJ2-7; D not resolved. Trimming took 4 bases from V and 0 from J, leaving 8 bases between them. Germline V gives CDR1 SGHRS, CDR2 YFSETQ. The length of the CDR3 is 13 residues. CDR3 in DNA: TGCGCCAGCAGCGCAACTTCCTCCTACGAGCAGTACTTC. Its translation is CASSATSSYEQYF.

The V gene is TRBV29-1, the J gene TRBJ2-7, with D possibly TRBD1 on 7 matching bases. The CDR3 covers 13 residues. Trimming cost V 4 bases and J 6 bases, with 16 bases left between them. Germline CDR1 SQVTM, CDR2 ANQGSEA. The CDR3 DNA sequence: TGCAGCGTTGTAGGAGGCCAGGGGGGCGAGCAGTACTTC. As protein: CSVVGGQGGEQYF.

For the CDR3, the DNA is TGTGCCATCAGCTCTGGAAACACCATATATTTT. Its protein is CAISSGNTIYF. V usage is TRBV10-3 and J usage is TRBJ1-3, with D uncertain. Germline V lookup: CDR1 ENHRY, CDR2 SYGVKD. The CDR3 contains 11 residues. Trimming shortened V by 6 bases and J by 0 bases, and 0 bases separated the two germline ends.

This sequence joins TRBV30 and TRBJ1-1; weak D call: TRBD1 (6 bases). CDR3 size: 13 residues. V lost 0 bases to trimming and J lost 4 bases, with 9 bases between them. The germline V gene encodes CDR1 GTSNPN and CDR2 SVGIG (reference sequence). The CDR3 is CAWSVRGGTEAFF. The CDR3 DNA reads TGTGCCTGGAGTGTACGAGGGGGCACTGAAGCTTTCTTT.

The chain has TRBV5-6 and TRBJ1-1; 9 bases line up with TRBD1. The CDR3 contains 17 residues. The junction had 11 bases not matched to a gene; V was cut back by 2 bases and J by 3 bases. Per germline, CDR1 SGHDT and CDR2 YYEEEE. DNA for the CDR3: TGTGCCAGCAGCTTAGTGTGGACAGGGGATGTTCACACTGAAGCTTTCTTT. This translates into CASSLVWTGDVHTEAFF. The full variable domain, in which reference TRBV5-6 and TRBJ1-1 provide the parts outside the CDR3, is DAGVTQSPTHLIKTRGQQVTLRCSPKSGHDTVSWYQQALGQGPQFIFQYYEEEERQRGNFPDRFSGHQFPNYSSELNVNALLLGDSALYLCASSLVWTGDVHTEAFFGQGTRLTVV.

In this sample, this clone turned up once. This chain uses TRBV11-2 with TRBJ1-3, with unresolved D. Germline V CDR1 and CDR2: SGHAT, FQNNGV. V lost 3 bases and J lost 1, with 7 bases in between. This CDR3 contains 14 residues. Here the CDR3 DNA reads TGTGCCAGCAGCTTTGGCGTGTCTGGAAACACCATATATTTT. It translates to CASSFGVSGNTIYF.

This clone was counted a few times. As DNA, the CDR3 is TGTGCCAGCACCTCGGACAGGGGCGGCAATCAGCCCCAGCATTTT. This translates into CASTSDRGGNQPQHF. V gene TRBV6-1 combines with J gene TRBJ1-5; 9 bases align to TRBD1. Looked up from germline, CDR1 is MNHNS and CDR2 is SASEGT. The CDR3 is 15 residues long. The trim removed 7 bases at V and 2 bases at J, leaving 6 bases unmatched.

CDR3: CASSLGRVNTEAFF. DNA of the CDR3: TGTGCCAGCAGCTTGGGACGGGTGAACACTGAAGCTTTCTTT. The chain joins TRBV5-5 to TRBJ1-1; D is unresolved. This CDR3 is 14 amino acids long. V was shortened by 0 bases and J by 0 bases, with 6 bases between the two germline ends. Germline loops: CDR1 SGHKS, CDR2 YYEKEE (reference sequence).

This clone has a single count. The CDR3 DNA reads TGTGCCTGGAGTGTCCTAGCGGGGGGAACAGATACGCAGTATTTT. Protein product: CAWSVLAGGTDTQYF. V and J are TRBV30 and TRBJ2-3, with 11 bases lining up with TRBD2. Germline loops: CDR1 GTSNPN, CDR2 SVGIG (reference sequence). The CDR3 spans 15 residues. V was pared by 0 bases and J by 3 bases, with 2 bases of the junction left unmatched.

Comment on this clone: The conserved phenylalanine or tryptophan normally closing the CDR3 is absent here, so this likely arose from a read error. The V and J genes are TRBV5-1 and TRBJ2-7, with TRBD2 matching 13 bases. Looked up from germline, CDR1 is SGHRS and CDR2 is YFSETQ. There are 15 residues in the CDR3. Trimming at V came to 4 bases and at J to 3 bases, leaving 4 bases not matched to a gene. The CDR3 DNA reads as TGCGCCAGCAGCCCTCGGACTAGCGGGGGCTACGAGCAGTACCTC. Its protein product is CASSPRTSGGYEQYL.

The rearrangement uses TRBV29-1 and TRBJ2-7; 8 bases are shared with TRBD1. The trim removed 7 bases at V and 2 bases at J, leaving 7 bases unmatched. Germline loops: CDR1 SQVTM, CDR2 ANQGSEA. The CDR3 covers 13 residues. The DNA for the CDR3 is TGCAGCGCAGCCTCAGGGGGCGCCTACGAGCAGTACTTC. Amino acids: CSAASGGAYEQYF.

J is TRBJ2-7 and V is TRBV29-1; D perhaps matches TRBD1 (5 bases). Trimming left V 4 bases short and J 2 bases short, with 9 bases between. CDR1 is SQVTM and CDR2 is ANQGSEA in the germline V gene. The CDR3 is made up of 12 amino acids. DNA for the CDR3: TGCAGCGTTGGAATAGGGGCCTACGAGCAGTACTTC. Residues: CSVGIGAYEQYF.

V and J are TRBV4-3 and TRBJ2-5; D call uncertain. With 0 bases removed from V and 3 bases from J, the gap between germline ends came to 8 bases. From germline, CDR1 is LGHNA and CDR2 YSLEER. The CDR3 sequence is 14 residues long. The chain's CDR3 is CASSQDTAKETQYF. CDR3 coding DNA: TGCGCCAGCAGCCAAGATACAGCGAAAGAGACCCAGTACTTC.

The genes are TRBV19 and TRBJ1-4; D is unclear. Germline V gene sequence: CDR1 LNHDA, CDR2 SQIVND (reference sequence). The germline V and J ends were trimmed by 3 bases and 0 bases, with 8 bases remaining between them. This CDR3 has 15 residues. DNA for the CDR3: TGTGCCAGTAGTATCAAGACTACAACTAATGAAAAACTGTTTTTT. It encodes CASSIKTTTNEKLFF.

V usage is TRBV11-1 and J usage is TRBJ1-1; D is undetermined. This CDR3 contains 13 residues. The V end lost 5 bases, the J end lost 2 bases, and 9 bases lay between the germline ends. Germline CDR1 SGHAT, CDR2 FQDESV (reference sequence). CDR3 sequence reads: CASSDQPNTEAFF. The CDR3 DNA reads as TGTGCCAGCAGCGATCAGCCTAACACTGAAGCTTTCTTT.

CDR3 loop: CASDRATGELFF. CDR3 nucleotide sequence: TGTGCCAGCGACAGGGCCACCGGGGAGCTGTTTTTT. The V gene is TRBV7-9, the J gene TRBJ2-2; 7 nucleotides match TRBD1. The CDR3 extends over 12 amino acids. CDR1 is SEHNR, CDR2 FQNEAQ, per germline (reference sequence). After removal of 8 bases from V and 4 bases from J, the junction contained 1 base not matched to a gene.

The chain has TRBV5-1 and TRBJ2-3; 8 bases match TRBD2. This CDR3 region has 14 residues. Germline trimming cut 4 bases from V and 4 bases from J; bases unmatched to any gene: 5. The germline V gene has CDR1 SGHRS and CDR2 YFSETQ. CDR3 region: CASSTRTSSDTQYF. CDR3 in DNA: TGCGCCAGCAGCACCCGGACTAGCTCAGATACGCAGTATTTT.

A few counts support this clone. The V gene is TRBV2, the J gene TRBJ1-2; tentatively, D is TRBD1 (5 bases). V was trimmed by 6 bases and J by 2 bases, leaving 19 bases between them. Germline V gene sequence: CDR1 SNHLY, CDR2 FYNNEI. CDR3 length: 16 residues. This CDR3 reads CASRDPIGDPNYGYTF. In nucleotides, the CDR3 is TGTGCCAGCAGAGACCCGATCGGGGACCCGAACTATGGCTACACCTTC.

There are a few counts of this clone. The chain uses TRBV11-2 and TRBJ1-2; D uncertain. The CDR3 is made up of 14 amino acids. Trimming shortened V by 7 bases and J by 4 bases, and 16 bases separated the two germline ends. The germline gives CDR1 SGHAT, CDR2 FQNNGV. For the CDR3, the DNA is TGTGCCAGCAACAGACCGGGGAGAAGCTATGGCTACACCTTC. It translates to CASNRPGRSYGYTF.

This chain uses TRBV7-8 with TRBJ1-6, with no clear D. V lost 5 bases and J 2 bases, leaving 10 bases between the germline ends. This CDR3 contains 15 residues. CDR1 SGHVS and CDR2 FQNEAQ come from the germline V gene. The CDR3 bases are TGTGCCAGCAGCGTAGTGTCTGCCTATAATTCACCCCTCCACTTT. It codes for CASSVVSAYNSPLHF.

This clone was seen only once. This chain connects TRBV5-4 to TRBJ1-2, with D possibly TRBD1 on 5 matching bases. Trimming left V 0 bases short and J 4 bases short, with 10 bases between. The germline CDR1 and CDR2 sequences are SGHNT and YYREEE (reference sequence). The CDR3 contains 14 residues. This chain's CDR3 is CASSLEAGSYGYTF. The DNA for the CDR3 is TGTGCCAGCAGCTTGGAGGCAGGGAGCTATGGCTACACCTTC.

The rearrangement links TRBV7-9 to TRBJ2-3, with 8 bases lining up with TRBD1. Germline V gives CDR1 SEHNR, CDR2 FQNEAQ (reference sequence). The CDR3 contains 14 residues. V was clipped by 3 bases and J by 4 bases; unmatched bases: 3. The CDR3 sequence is CASSFQGAADTQYF. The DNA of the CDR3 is TGTGCCAGCAGCTTCCAGGGGGCAGCAGATACGCAGTATTTT.